Below, one TCR beta chain is given with its context. These data are taken from a study of blood T cell repertoires in COVID-19. Study at large: Donors in the United States, Italy and Spain gave samples during acute or convalescent COVID-19. From T cells, B-cell-depleted T cells, or PBMCs came the material, which was cDNA or gDNA.

Study processing details: For nucleated cells, counts were estimated from reference gene primer amplification. Only in-frame clones appear in the TCRdb table, and some are missing; sequencing was by immunoSEQ multiplex PCR. The V and J calls and the clone size are those of that table, but D and trimming were determined from the DNA. The sample lists around 220,000 clones, under 90% occurring once. Material: peripheral blood. The sequence derives from a man aged 45-65 years with acute or convalescent COVID-19.

In nucleotides, the CDR3 is TGTGCCAGCAGCACCGAGGGACTGGTGTATAGCAATCAGCCCCAGCATTTT. It specifies CASSTEGLVYSNQPQHF. The gene calls are TRBV7-8 and TRBJ1-5, with D maybe TRBD1 (5 bases). This CDR3 region has 17 residues. The germline V gene has CDR1 SGHVS and CDR2 FQNEAQ. Between the trimmed V and J ends, which lost 5 bases and 0 bases, there was a span of 17 bases.